Presented here are 32 T cell receptor beta chains from one specimen sequenced in a study of cytomegalovirus exposure and HLA in healthy donors. Primers: 60 Vbeta forward and 13 Jbeta reverse. Here immunoSEQ multiplex PCR was the method, and the copy in TCRdb shows in-frame clones only, minus some. The profile covers about 98,000 clones, with around 60% appearing a single time and about 4.3% taken by the ten largest. The source material was PBMCs. These receptors were taken from a human donor in good health.

This chain joins TRBV30 and TRBJ1-1; 10 nucleotides align to TRBD1. The V gene's germline CDR1 is GTSNPN and CDR2 SVGIG (reference sequence). CDR3 length: 17 residues. Germline trimming cut 1 base from V and 6 bases from J; bases unmatched to any gene: 14. CDR3 protein: CAWSANRGRTGGPEAFF. DNA of the CDR3: TGTGCCTGGAGTGCGAACCGAGGCCGGACAGGGGGGCCTGAAGCTTTCTTT.

J is TRBJ2-7 and V is TRBV4-1; D is ambiguous. The CDR3 is 13 residues long. CDR1 MGHRA and CDR2 YSYEKL come from the germline V gene. V dropped 3 bases and J dropped 0 bases, with 6 bases sitting between them. The CDR3 protein is CASSHTGSYEQYF. CDR3 sequence (DNA): TGCGCCAGCAGCCACACGGGCTCCTACGAGCAGTACTTC.

The chain links TRBV5-6 to TRBJ2-1, with 13 positions matching TRBD2. The CDR3 covers 18 residues. The germline gives CDR1 SGHDT, CDR2 YYEEEE. Trimming took 3 bases from V and 1 from J; bases not matched to a gene: 7. This CDR3 is CASSYRTSGSGSYNEQFF. CDR3 nucleotides: TGTGCCAGCAGCTACAGGACTAGCGGGAGTGGTTCCTACAATGAGCAGTTCTTC.

The chain combines TRBV7-9 with TRBJ2-2; TRBD2 aligns across 16 bases. The ends lost 4 bases at V and 6 bases at J; junction bases unmatched: 8. Germline-derived CDR1 and CDR2 are SEHNR and FQNEAQ (reference sequence). The CDR3 is 18 amino acids. CDR3 protein: CASSSGTSGRVRAGELFF. The CDR3, as DNA: TGTGCCAGCAGCTCGGGGACTAGCGGGAGGGTTCGTGCCGGGGAGCTGTTTTTT.

The chain has TRBV7-9 and TRBJ1-4; no reliable D call. Germline assignment: CDR1 SEHNR and CDR2 FQNEAQ (reference sequence). The ends were cut back, 1 base at V and 4 bases at J, with 4 bases in the middle. There are 13 residues in the CDR3. CDR3 nucleotides: TGTGCCAGCAGCTTAGTAGATAATGAAAAACTGTTTTTT. This codes for CASSLVDNEKLFF.

The V call is TRBV18, the J call TRBJ2-2; 9 bases align to TRBD1. Germline CDR1 KGHSH, CDR2 LQKENI. The CDR3 length is 16 residues. Trimming cost V 3 bases and J 0 bases; bases outside gene matches: 2. The CDR3 loop is CASSPDRGANTGELFF. DNA for the CDR3: TGTGCCAGCTCACCCGACAGGGGGGCGAACACCGGGGAGCTGTTTTTT. The full variable domain, rest sourced from reference TRBV18 and TRBJ2-2, is NAGVMQNPRHLVRRRGQEARLRCSPMKGHSHVYWYRQLPEEGLKFMVYLQKENIIDESGMPKERFSAEFPKEGPSILRIQQVVRGDSAAYFCASSPDRGANTGELFFGEGSRLTVL.

The chain joins TRBV27 to TRBJ2-1, with D possibly matching TRBD1 (5 bases). V shed 0 bases and J shed 4 bases, with 10 bases lying between them. This CDR3 comprises 15 residues. Germline V gene sequence: CDR1 MNHEY, CDR2 SMNVEV (reference sequence). CDR3 nucleotides: TGTGCCAGCAGTTTATCGCAGGGCCCTTACAATGAGCAGTTCTTC. Translation gives CASSLSQGPYNEQFF.

This chain uses TRBV30 with TRBJ1-1; D call uncertain. Germline V gives CDR1 GTSNPN, CDR2 SVGIG (reference sequence). V lost 0 bases, J lost 2 bases, and 7 bases lay in between. The CDR3 length is 13 residues. CDR3 region: CAWSVSTNTEAFF. CDR3 DNA: TGTGCCTGGAGTGTATCAACAAACACTGAAGCTTTCTTT. Full variable domain (remainder filled in from reference TRBV30 and TRBJ1-1): SQTIHQWPATLVQPVGSPLSLECTVEGTSNPNLYWYRQAAGRGLQLLFYSVGIGQISSEVPQNLSASRPQDRQFILSSKKLLLSDSGFYLCAWSVSTNTEAFFGQGTRLTVV.

This clone was observed a handful of times. The chain couples TRBV28 to TRBJ1-5; no clear D. This CDR3 is 13 amino acids long. Germline assignment: CDR1 MDHEN and CDR2 SYDVKM. Trimming removed 3 bases from V and 5 bases from J, with 8 bases in between. DNA for the CDR3: TGTGCCAGCAGTTTCCCCGGGGATCAGCCCCAGCATTTT. It yields the protein CASSFPGDQPQHF.

The sample holds a few counts of this clone. This chain connects TRBV28 to TRBJ2-5; tentatively, D is TRBD2 (6 bases). The CDR3 has 16 residues. Germline CDR1 is MDHEN and CDR2 is SYDVKM. The V and J ends lost 4 bases and 0 bases respectively, with 15 bases between them. CDR3 DNA: TGTGCCAGCAGTTCCGGGACTTACGGGTACCAAGAGACCCAGTACTTC. This translates into CASSSGTYGYQETQYF.

The chain couples TRBV28 to TRBJ1-5; 9 positions agree with TRBD1. CDR3 length: 15 residues. Germline loops: CDR1 MDHEN, CDR2 SYDVKM. Trimming at V came to 8 bases and at J to 1 base, leaving 6 bases not matched to a gene. The CDR3: CASRTGELSNQPQHF. CDR3 nucleotide sequence: TGTGCCAGCCGGACAGGGGAGTTAAGCAATCAGCCCCAGCATTTT. Complete variable domain (other parts from reference TRBV28 and TRBJ1-5): DVKVTQSSRYLVKRTGEKVFLECVQDMDHENMFWYRQDPGLGLRLIYFSYDVKMKEKGDIPEGYSVSREKKERFSLILESASTNQTSMYLCASRTGELSNQPQHFGDGTRLSIL.

This chain's CDR3 is CASSEGSGRGRGETQYF. The CDR3 DNA reads as TGTGCCAGCAGTGAGGGTAGCGGGAGGGGAAGAGGAGAGACCCAGTACTTC. The chain is built from TRBV6-1 and TRBJ2-5; TRBD2 matches at 11 bases. V lost 3 bases to trimming and J lost 4 bases; unmatched junction nucleotides: 10. Germline CDR1 reads MNHNS; CDR2 reads SASEGT. The CDR3 totals 17 residues.

DNA for the CDR3: TGTGCCACCAGCAAAGACAGGTCCGGTCCCAATCAGCCCCAGCATTTT. Its translation is CATSKDRSGPNQPQHF. This sequence joins TRBV15 and TRBJ1-5, with D possibly matching TRBD1 (6 bases). The CDR3 has 16 residues. Trimming pared 4 bases from V and 3 bases from J, leaving 16 bases between. CDR1 and CDR2 (germline): LNHNV, YYDKDF (reference sequence).

The chain has TRBV18 and TRBJ1-5, with 7 nucleotides matching TRBD1. The CDR3 consists of 16 residues. The V gene's germline CDR1 is KGHSH and CDR2 LQKENI. Germline trimming cut 4 bases from V and 6 bases from J; bases unmatched to any gene: 12. CDR3: CASSLSGTEGSQPQHF. As DNA, the CDR3 is TGTGCCAGCTCACTATCCGGGACAGAGGGTAGTCAGCCCCAGCATTTT.

This clone is a singleton in its sample. The genes are TRBV15 and TRBJ2-1; D unresolved. CDR1 LNHNV and CDR2 YYDKDF come from the germline V gene (reference sequence). V was clipped by 0 bases and J by 0 bases, with 6 bases between them. The CDR3 loop spans 15 amino acids. DNA of the CDR3: TGTGCCACCAGCAGAGATCTTAGCTCCTACAATGAGCAGTTCTTC. Amino acid sequence: CATSRDLSSYNEQFF.

J is TRBJ1-2 and V is TRBV28; TRBD1 matches at 8 bases. The V gene end was trimmed by 3 bases and the J gene end by 4 bases; junction bases not matched to a gene: 10. Germline lookup yields CDR1 MDHEN and CDR2 SYDVKM. CDR3 size: 16 residues. Here the CDR3 DNA reads TGTGCCAGCAGTTTTTACGGACAGGGAGCGAGCTATGGCTACACCTTC. It specifies CASSFYGQGASYGYTF.

This sequence joins TRBV23-1 and TRBJ2-5; 7 bases line up with TRBD2. Being an ORF, TRBV23-1 has a function that is uncertain. With 8 bases clipped from V and 1 base from J, the junction kept 13 bases outside the gene matches. The CDR3 consists of 16 residues. The CDR3 reads CASPSPLAKSQETQYF. CDR3 nucleotide sequence: TGCGCCAGCCCCTCCCCACTAGCGAAATCCCAAGAGACCCAGTACTTC.

This clone was observed a handful of times. The V gene is TRBV10-3, the J gene TRBJ2-5; 7 bases fit TRBD2. Germline CDR1 and CDR2: ENHRY and SYGVKD. The CDR3 is 14 amino acids. Trimming at V came to 3 bases and at J to 4 bases, leaving 5 bases not matched to a gene. In DNA form, the CDR3 reads TGTGCCATCAGTGAAAGACTAGCTGGAGAGACCCAGTACTTC. This codes for CAISERLAGETQYF.

This clone was recorded a few times. J is TRBJ2-5 and V is TRBV5-1, with a tentative D call TRBD2 (6 bases). Trimming shortened V by 4 bases and J by 2 bases, and 15 bases separated the two germline ends. Per the germline V gene, CDR1 is SGHRS and CDR2 is YFSETQ. The CDR3 length is 15 residues. The CDR3 reads CASSRGAGTQETQYF. The CDR3 nucleotides are TGCGCCAGCAGCCGCGGGGCCGGGACTCAAGAGACCCAGTACTTC.

V is TRBV29-1 and J is TRBJ2-7, with TRBD1 matching over 9 bases. Germline CDR1 reads SQVTM; CDR2 reads ANQGSEA. The junction had 8 bases not matched to a gene; V was cut back by 3 bases and J by 2 bases. There are 15 residues in the CDR3. CDR3 amino acids: CSVEGDRANPYEQYF. CDR3 DNA: TGCAGCGTTGAGGGGGACAGGGCTAACCCCTACGAGCAGTACTTC.

The chain couples TRBV27 to TRBJ1-1; D gene ambiguous. There are 14 residues in the CDR3. CDR1 is MNHEY, CDR2 SMNVEV, per germline (reference sequence). Trimming stripped 0 bases from V and 3 bases from J, with 8 bases between. CDR3 coding DNA: TGTGCCAGCAGTTTATCGTGGGGAGACACTGAAGCTTTCTTT. This codes for CASSLSWGDTEAFF.

There are a few counts of this clone. The rearrangement joins TRBV28 to TRBJ2-5; tentative D call: TRBD1 (6 bases). The CDR3 extends over 16 amino acids. V was cut by 7 bases and J by 2 bases, with 20 bases left in between. CDR1 MDHEN and CDR2 SYDVKM come from the germline V gene. CDR3 residues: CASIPVWGRGQETQYF. CDR3 bases: TGTGCCAGCATTCCTGTGTGGGGAAGGGGGCAAGAGACCCAGTACTTC.

This clone came up a few times. This chain uses TRBV27 with TRBJ2-1; the D gene is possibly TRBD2 (6 bases). There are 13 residues in the CDR3. V was trimmed by 3 bases and J by 15 bases, leaving 18 bases between them. CDR1 and CDR2 (germline): MNHEY, SMNVEV (reference sequence). The CDR3 sequence is CASSLGGQTIPFF. Here the CDR3 DNA reads TGTGCCAGCAGTTTGGGGGGTCAGACGATCCCGTTCTTC.

The chain employs TRBV29-1 and TRBJ2-1; 7 positions match TRBD1. V gave up 7 bases and J gave up 5 bases; unmatched junction bases: 11. Per the germline V gene, CDR1 is SQVTM and CDR2 is ANQGSEA. This CDR3 is 14 amino acids long. CDR3 in amino acids: CSATLGQANNEQFF. CDR3 sequence (DNA): TGCAGCGCCACTCTAGGACAGGCCAACAATGAGCAGTTCTTC.

The chain joins TRBV7-2 to TRBJ2-3, with 8 positions matching TRBD1. CDR1 SGHTA and CDR2 FQGNSA come from the germline V gene. This CDR3 spans 17 amino acids. V gave up 5 bases and J gave up 6 bases; unmatched junction bases: 16. The CDR3, as DNA: TGTGCCAGCAGCCCAAGCGGCACAGGGGGAAGACATGATACGCAGTATTTT. Translation gives CASSPSGTGGRHDTQYF.

This chain uses TRBV13 with TRBJ2-4; a possible D gene is TRBD1 (6 bases). Germline V gives CDR1 PRHDT, CDR2 FYEKMQ (reference sequence). The V end lost 5 bases, the J end lost 9 bases, and 23 bases lay between the germline ends. CDR3 length: 16 amino acids. The chain's CDR3 is CASSPIGTRGLGIQYF. DNA for the CDR3: TGTGCCAGCAGCCCAATCGGGACAAGAGGTTTGGGCATTCAGTACTTC.

This clone was picked up a small number of times. V is TRBV7-9 and J is TRBJ1-4; TRBD1 agrees at 7 bases. V gave up 6 bases and J gave up 2 bases; unmatched junction bases: 6. The CDR3 is 15 residues long. The germline V gene encodes CDR1 SEHNR and CDR2 FQNEAQ (reference sequence). The CDR3 DNA reads as TGTGCCAGCAGTTCCACAGGGGCGACTAATGAAAAACTGTTTTTT. Its translation: CASSSTGATNEKLFF.

This chain connects TRBV27 to TRBJ2-3; D perhaps matches TRBD2 (6 bases). The CDR3 has 15 amino acids. From germline, CDR1 is MNHEY and CDR2 SMNVEV (reference sequence). V was shortened by 1 base and J by 1 base, with 9 bases between the two germline ends. The CDR3 bases are TGTGCCAGCAGTTTATGGCGGGGACGCACAGATACGCAGTATTTT. It codes for CASSLWRGRTDTQYF.

CDR3 nucleotides: TGTGCCAGCAGCATGGGACTAGCGGGAGTGGAGAGGTACGAGCAGTACTTC. Encoded protein: CASSMGLAGVERYEQYF. J is TRBJ2-7 and V is TRBV7-8, with TRBD2 matching 14 bases. Germline loops: CDR1 SGHVS, CDR2 FQNEAQ. V lost 5 bases, J lost 4 bases, and 10 bases stayed unmatched. The CDR3 totals 17 residues.

The chain is built from TRBV15 and TRBJ1-1; D uncertain. Looked up from germline, CDR1 is LNHNV and CDR2 is YYDKDF (reference sequence). The CDR3 sequence is 13 residues long. Deletions cut 6 bases from V and 3 bases from J, with 11 bases between. CDR3 nucleotides: TGTGCCACCAGAGATATCGGTGACACTGAAGCTTTCTTT. It translates to CATRDIGDTEAFF.

The chain employs TRBV9 and TRBJ1-1; D ambiguous. V was pared by 4 bases and J by 1 base, with 8 bases between. CDR1 and CDR2 from the germline V gene are SGDLS and YYNGEE. This CDR3 spans 13 amino acids. As DNA, the CDR3 is TGTGCCAGCAGCAAAAGACAGAACACTGAAGCTTTCTTT. Protein sequence: CASSKRQNTEAFF.

The rearrangement links TRBV2 to TRBJ2-6; 10 bases are a match to TRBD1. Germline V gene data show CDR1 as SNHLY and CDR2 as FYNNEI. J gave up 3 bases and V 6 bases, and 5 bases lay outside the gene matches. The CDR3 contains 16 residues. In DNA, the CDR3 is TGTGCCAGCAGACCCGGGACAGGGGTTGGGGCCAACGTCCTGACTTTC. It translates to CASRPGTGVGANVLTF.